This T cell receptor (beta chain) comes out of a study of metastatic and nonmetastatic thyroid tumors. Study-wide context: It was across blood and tumor or nodule tissue from malignant and benign thyroid patients that repertoires were compared.

Broader study findings: Reportedly, malignant thyroid tumors had significantly higher TCR beta diversity than benign nodules, in blood and tumor.

This clone has more than one count but fewer than ten. Its antigen is unknown. Source study methods: Clinicopathological groups supplied CDR3 differences that were used to build a distant-metastasis classifier for papillary thyroid cancer. MiXCR re-clonotyped the PCR reads for TCRdb. The authors' filters were not applied to this entry. The sample lists fewer than 30,000 clones, 16% occurring once. CDR3 length: 15 residues. Trimming cost V 5 bases and J 2 bases, with 16 bases left between them. Germline CDR1 is KGHSH and CDR2 is LQKENI. Thyroid surgery was performed in patients who had received no treatment beforehand.

V is TRBV18 and J is TRBJ2-7, with TRBD1 as a possible D gene (7 bases). The receptor's source is a female donor with papillary thyroid cancer or a benign thyroid nodule (not recorded which). Some clones in this sample may be carry-over from other donors' samples. The specimen sequenced was blood. The CDR3 DNA sequence: TGTGCCAGCTCATCTACAGGGGAGGCACCCTACGAGCAGTACTTC. It specifies CASSSTGEAPYEQYF. Full variable domain (outside the CDR3, taken from reference TRBV18 and TRBJ2-7): NAGVMQNPRHLVRRRGQEARLRCSPMKGHSHVYWYRQLPEEGLKFMVYLQKENIIDESGMPKERFSAEFPKEGPSILRIQQVVRGDSAAYFCASSSTGEAPYEQYFGPGTRLTVT.